This T cell receptor (beta chain) was identified during a study of cytomegalovirus exposure and HLA in healthy donors. General study points: Most subjects had HLA-A and HLA-B alleles reportedly predicted accurately by TCR beta sequences. Across donors, most TCRs were seen rarely, yet some public ones were widespread.

A multiplex PCR was run with 60 Vbeta primers and 13 Jbeta primers. TCRdb's table, derived via immunoSEQ multiplex PCR, lists solely in-frame clones and lacks some. The table shows 170,000 or so clones, with roughly 75% occurring only once. Note on this clone: Its specificity is unknown.

This CDR3 is built from 17 residues. Looked up from germline, CDR1 is LNHDA and CDR2 is SQIVND (reference sequence). V gave up 2 bases and J gave up 0 bases, with 14 bases separating them. Sample: PBMCs. This chain connects TRBV19 to TRBJ1-3; D gene ambiguous. The clonotype was recovered from a woman between 50 and 59 years old in good health and CMV-seropositive. The CDR3 loop is CASSISGAASSGNTIYF. Written as DNA, the CDR3 is TGTGCCAGTAGTATATCCGGAGCTGCTAGCTCTGGAAACACCATATATTTT.